The following is a T cell receptor (beta chain) sequence with its context. The V gene's germline CDR1 is SNHLY and CDR2 FYNNEI. The CDR3 extends over 14 amino acids. V was clipped by 8 bases and J by 6 bases; unmatched bases: 10. This sample is part of a study of blood T cell repertoires in COVID-19. Overall study context: COVID-19 samples, acute and convalescent, were from the United States, Italy and Spain. Sources were T cells, B-cell-depleted T cells, or PBMCs; the material itself was cDNA or gDNA.

Original data processing: Estimation of nucleated cell counts relied on the amplification of reference gene primers. The protocol was immunoSEQ multiplex PCR, while the TCRdb copy is restricted to in-frame clones and leaves out a portion. The DNA was the basis for D and trimming; V, J and clone size are from that table. The sample has about 250,000 clones, about 90% seen once; the top ten hold roughly 3%. This TCR was sampled from a man between 18 and 35 years old with active or convalescent COVID-19. Sequencing was performed on peripheral blood. The chain is built from TRBV2 and TRBJ2-7; TRBD2 matches 10 bases. CDR3 sequence (DNA): TGTGCCAGCCGGCCCGGGACTAGCGTGGGCGAGCAGTACTTC. It is translated as CASRPGTSVGEQYF.